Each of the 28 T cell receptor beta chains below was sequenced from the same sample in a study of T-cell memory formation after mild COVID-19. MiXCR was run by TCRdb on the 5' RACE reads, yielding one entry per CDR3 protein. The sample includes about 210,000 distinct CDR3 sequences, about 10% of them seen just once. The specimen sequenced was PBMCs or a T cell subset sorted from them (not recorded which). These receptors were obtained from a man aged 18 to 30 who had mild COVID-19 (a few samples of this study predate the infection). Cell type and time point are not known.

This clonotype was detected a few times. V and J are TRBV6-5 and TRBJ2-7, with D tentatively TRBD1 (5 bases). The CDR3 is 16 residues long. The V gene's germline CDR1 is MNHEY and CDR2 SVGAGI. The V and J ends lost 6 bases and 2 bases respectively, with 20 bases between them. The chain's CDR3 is CASRSTVLGVPYEQYF. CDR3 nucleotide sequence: TGTGCCAGCAGGTCGACAGTCCTAGGAGTCCCCTACGAGCAGTACTTC.

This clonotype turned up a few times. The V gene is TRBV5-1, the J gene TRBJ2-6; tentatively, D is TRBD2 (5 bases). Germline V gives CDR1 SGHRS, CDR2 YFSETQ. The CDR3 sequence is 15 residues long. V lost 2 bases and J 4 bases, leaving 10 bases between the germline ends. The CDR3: CASSFMTTGANVLTF. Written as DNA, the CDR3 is TGCGCCAGCAGCTTTATGACTACCGGGGCCAACGTCCTGACTTTC. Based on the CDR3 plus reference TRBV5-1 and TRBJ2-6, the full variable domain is KAGVTQTPRYLIKTRGQQVTLSCSPISGHRSVSWYQQTPGQGLQFLFEYFSETQRNKGNFPGRFSGRQFSNSRSEMNVSTLELGDSALYLCASSFMTTGANVLTFGAGSRLTVL.

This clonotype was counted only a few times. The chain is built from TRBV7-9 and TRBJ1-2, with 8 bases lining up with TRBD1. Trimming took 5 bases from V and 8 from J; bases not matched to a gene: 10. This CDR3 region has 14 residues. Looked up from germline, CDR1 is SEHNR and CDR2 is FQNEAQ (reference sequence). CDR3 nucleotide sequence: TGTGCCAGCAGCCCAGGACAGGGAGGTGCGGGCTACACCTTC. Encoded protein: CASSPGQGGAGYTF.

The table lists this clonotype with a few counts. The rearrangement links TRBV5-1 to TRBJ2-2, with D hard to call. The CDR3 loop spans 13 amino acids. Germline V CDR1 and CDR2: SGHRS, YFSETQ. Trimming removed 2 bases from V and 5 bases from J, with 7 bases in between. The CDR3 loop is CASSLTETGELFF. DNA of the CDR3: TGCGCCAGCAGCTTAACAGAAACCGGGGAGCTGTTTTTT.

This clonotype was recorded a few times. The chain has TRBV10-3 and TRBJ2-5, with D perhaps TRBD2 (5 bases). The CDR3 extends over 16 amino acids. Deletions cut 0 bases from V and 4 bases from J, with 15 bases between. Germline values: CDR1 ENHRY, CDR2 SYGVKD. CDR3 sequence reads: CAISESTLGERETQYF. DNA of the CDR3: TGTGCCATCAGTGAGTCGACTCTCGGGGAGAGAGAGACCCAGTACTTC.

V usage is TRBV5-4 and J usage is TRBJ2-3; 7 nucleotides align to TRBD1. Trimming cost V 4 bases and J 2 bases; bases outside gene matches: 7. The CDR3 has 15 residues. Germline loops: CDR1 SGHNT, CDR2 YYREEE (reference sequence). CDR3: CASSLLDRATDTQYF. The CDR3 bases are TGTGCCAGCAGCCTCCTCGACAGGGCCACAGATACGCAGTATTTT. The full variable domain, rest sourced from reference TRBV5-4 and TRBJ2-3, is ETGVTQSPTHLIKTRGQQVTLRCSSQSGHNTVSWYQQALGQGPQFIFQYYREEENGRGNFPPRFSGLQFPNYSSELNVNALELDDSALYLCASSLLDRATDTQYFGPGTRLTVL.

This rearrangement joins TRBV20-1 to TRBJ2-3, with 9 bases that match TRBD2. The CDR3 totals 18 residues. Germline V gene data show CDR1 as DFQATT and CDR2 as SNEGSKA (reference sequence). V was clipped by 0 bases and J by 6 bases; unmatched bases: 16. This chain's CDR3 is CSARDRRLAVDQADTQYF. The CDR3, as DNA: TGCAGTGCTAGAGATCGGAGACTAGCGGTGGATCAGGCGGATACGCAGTATTTT.

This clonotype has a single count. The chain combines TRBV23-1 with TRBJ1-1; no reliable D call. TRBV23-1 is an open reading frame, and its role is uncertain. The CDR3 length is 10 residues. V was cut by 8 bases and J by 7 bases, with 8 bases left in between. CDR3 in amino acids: CASEVLEAFF. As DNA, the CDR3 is TGCGCCAGCGAAGTGCTTGAAGCTTTCTTT.

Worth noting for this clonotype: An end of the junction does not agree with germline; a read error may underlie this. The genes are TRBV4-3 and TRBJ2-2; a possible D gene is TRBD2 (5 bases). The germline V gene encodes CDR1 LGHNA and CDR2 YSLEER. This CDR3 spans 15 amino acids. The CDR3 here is CASSQESPQAEEVFF. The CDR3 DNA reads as TGCGCCAGCAGCCAAGAATCTCCGCAGGCCGAGGAGGTGTTTTTT.

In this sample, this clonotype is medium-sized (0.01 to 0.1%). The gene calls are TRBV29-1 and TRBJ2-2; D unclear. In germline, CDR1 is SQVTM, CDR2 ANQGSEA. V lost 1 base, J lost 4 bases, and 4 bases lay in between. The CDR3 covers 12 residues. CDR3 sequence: CSVEGGTGELFF. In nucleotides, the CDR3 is TGCAGCGTTGAAGGGGGCACCGGGGAGCTGTTTTTT.

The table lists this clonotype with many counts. The DNA for the CDR3 is TGTGCCAGCAGCTTAGTGCTTGGGAGTAACACCGGGGAGCTGTTTTTT. Residues: CASSLVLGSNTGELFF. The V and J genes are TRBV7-9 and TRBJ2-2; D perhaps matches TRBD2 (5 bases). This CDR3 has 16 residues. The V gene lost 1 base and the J gene lost 2 bases, with 11 bases spanning the gap. The germline V gene encodes CDR1 SEHNR and CDR2 FQNEAQ (reference sequence).

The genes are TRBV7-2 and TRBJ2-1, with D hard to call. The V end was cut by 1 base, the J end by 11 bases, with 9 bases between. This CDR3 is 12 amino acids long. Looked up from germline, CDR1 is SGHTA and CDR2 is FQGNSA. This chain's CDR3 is CASSLEDLQQFF. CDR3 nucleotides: TGTGCCAGCAGCTTAGAGGACCTTCAGCAGTTCTTC.

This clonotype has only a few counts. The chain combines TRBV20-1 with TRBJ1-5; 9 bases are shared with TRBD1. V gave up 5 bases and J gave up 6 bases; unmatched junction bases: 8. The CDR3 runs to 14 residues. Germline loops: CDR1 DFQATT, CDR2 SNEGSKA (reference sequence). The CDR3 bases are TGCAGTGCTGGAGCACAGGGGGCAAGTCAGCCCCAGCATTTT. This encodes CSAGAQGASQPQHF.

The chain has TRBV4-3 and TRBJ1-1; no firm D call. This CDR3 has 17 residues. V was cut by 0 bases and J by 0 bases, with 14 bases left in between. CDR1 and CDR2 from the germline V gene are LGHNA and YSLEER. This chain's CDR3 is CASSQDFGVIMNTEAFF. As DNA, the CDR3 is TGCGCCAGCAGCCAAGATTTTGGGGTCATCATGAACACTGAAGCTTTCTTT.

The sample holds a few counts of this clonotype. The CDR3 sequence: CASSGGLARRQFF. The CDR3 region has the DNA TGTGCCAGCAGTGGGGGCCTAGCGCGTCGGCAGTTCTTC. The chain couples TRBV6-2 or TRBV6-3 to TRBJ2-1; TRBD1 or TRBD2 may be the D gene (6 bases each). V shed 5 bases and J shed 12 bases, with 17 bases lying between them. The CDR3 has 13 residues. In germline, CDR1 is MNHEY, CDR2 SVGEGT.

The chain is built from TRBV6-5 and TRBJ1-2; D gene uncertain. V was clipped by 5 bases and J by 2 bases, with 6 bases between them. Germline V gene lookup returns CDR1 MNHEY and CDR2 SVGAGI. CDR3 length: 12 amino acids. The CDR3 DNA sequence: TGTGCCAGCAGTCAAAGCAACTATGGCTACACCTTC. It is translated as CASSQSNYGYTF.

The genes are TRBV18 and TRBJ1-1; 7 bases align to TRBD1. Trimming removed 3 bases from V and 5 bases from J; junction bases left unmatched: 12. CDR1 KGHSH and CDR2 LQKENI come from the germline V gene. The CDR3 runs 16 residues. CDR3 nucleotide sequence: TGTGCCAGCTCACCTCCAGGGGGGCAGAAGAGAACTGAAGCTTTCTTT. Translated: CASSPPGGQKRTEAFF.

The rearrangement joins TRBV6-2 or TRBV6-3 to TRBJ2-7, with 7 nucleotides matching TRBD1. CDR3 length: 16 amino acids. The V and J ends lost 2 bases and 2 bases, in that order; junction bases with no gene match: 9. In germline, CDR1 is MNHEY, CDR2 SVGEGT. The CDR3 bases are TGTGCCAGCAGTTACGCGACCCTGGGACAGACCTACGAGCAGTACGTC. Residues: CASSYATLGQTYEQYV.

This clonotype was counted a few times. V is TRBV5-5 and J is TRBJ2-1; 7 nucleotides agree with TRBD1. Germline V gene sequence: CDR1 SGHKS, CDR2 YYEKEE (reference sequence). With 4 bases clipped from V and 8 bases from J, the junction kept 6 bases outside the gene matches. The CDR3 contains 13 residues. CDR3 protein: CASSLQTGDEQFF. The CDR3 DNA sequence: TGTGCCAGCAGCCTACAAACAGGGGATGAGCAGTTCTTC. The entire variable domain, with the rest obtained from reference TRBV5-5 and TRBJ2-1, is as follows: DAGVTQSPTHLIKTRGQQVTLRCSPISGHKSVSWYQQVLGQGPQFIFQYYEKEERGRGNFPDRFSARQFPNYSSELNVNALLLGDSALYLCASSLQTGDEQFFGPGTRLTVL.

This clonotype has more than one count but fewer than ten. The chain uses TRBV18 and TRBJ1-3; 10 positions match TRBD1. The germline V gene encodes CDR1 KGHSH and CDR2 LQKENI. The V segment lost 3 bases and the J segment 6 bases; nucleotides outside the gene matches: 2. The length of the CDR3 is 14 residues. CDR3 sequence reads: CASSPGQGKNTIYF. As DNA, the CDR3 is TGTGCCAGCTCACCGGGACAGGGGAAAAACACCATATATTTT.

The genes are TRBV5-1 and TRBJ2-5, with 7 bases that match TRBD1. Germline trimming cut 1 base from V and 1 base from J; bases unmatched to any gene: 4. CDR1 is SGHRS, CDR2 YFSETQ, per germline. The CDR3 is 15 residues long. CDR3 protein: CASSLWDSPQETQYF. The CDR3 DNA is TGCGCCAGCAGCTTGTGGGACAGTCCCCAAGAGACCCAGTACTTC.

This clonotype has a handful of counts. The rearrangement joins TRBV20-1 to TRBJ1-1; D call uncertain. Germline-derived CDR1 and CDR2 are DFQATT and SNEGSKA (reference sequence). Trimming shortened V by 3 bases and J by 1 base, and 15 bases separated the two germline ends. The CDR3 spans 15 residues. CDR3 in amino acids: CSARISPLKNTEAFF. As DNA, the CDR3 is TGCAGTGCTAGGATCAGCCCCCTGAAGAACACTGAAGCTTTCTTT.

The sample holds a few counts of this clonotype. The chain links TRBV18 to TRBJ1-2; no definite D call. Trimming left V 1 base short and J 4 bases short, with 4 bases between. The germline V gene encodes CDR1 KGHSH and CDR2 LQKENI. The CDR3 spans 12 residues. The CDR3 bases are TGTGCCAGCTCACCACTAGCCTATGGCTACACCTTC. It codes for CASSPLAYGYTF.

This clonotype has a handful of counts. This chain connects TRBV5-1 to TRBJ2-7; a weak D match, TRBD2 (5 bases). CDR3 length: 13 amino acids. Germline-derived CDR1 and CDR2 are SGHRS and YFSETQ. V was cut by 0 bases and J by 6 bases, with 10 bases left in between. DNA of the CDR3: TGCGCCAGCAGCTTGGCCCGGGGATCCGAGCAGTACGTC. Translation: CASSLARGSEQYV.

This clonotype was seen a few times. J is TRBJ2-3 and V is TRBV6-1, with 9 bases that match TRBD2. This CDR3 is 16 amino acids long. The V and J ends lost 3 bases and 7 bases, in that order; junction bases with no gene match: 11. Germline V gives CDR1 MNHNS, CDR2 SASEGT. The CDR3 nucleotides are TGTGCCAGCAGTGACCAATTAGCGGGGGCCGGAAATACGCAGTATTTT. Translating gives CASSDQLAGAGNTQYF.

CDR3 sequence reads: CASTRGGLNTEAFF. Here the CDR3 DNA reads TGTGCCAGTACCCGCGGGGGGCTTAACACTGAAGCTTTCTTT. This chain uses TRBV19 with TRBJ1-1, with D possibly being TRBD1 (6 bases). The CDR3 totals 14 residues. Trimming stripped 7 bases from V and 2 bases from J, with 14 bases between. The V gene's germline CDR1 is LNHDA and CDR2 SQIVND (reference sequence).

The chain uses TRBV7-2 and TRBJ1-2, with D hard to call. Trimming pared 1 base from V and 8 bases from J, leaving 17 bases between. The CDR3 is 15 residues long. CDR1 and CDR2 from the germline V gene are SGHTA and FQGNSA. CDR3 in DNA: TGTGCCAGCAGCTTAGATGGGGAGCGAGCGAGAGGCTACACCTTC. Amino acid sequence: CASSLDGERARGYTF.

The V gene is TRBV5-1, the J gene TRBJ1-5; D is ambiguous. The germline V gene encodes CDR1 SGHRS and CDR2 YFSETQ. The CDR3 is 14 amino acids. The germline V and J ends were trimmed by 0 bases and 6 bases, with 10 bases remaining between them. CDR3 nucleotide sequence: TGCGCCAGCAGCTTGGGGCCCTCCAGTCAGCCCCAGCATTTT. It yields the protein CASSLGPSSQPQHF. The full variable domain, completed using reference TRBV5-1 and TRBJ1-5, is KAGVTQTPRYLIKTRGQQVTLSCSPISGHRSVSWYQQTPGQGLQFLFEYFSETQRNKGNFPGRFSGRQFSNSRSEMNVSTLELGDSALYLCASSLGPSSQPQHFGDGTRLSIL.